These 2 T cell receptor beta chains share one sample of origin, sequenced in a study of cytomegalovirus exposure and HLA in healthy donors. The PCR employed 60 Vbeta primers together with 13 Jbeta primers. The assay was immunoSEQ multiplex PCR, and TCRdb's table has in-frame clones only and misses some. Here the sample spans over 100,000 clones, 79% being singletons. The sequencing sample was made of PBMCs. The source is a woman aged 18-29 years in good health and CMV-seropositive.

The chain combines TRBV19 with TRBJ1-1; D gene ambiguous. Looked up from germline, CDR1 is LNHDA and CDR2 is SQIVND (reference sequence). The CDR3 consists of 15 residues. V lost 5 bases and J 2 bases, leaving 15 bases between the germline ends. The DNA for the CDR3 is TGTGCCAGTAGTGATAGGCGACAAGACAACACTGAAGCTTTCTTT. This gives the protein CASSDRRQDNTEAFF.

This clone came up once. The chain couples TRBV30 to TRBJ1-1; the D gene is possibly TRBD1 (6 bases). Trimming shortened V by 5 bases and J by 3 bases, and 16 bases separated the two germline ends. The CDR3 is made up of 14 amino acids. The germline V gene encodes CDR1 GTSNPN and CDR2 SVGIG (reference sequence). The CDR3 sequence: CAWGEGDRYTEAFF. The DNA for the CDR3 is TGTGCCTGGGGAGAGGGGGATAGGTACACTGAAGCTTTCTTT.